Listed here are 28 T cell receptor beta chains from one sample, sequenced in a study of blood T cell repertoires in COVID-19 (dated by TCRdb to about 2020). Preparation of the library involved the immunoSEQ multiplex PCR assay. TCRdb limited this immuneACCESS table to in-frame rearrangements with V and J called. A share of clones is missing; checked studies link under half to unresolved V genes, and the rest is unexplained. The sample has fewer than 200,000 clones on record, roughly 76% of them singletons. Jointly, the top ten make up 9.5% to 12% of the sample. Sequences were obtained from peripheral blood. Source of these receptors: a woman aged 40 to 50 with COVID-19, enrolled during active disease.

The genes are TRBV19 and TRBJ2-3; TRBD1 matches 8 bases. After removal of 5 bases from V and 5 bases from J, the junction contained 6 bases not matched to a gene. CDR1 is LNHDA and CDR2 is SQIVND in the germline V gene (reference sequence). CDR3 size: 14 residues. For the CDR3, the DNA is TGTGCCAGTAGTCCCGCCGGGACAGGAGATACGCAGTATTTT. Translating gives CASSPAGTGDTQYF.

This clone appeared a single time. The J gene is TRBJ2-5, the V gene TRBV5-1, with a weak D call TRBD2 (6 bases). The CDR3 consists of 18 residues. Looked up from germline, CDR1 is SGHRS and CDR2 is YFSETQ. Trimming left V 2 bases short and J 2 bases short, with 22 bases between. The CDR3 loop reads CASSFLPMRETPQETQYF. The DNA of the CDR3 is TGCGCCAGCAGCTTCCTCCCCATGCGGGAAACTCCGCAAGAGACCCAGTACTTC.

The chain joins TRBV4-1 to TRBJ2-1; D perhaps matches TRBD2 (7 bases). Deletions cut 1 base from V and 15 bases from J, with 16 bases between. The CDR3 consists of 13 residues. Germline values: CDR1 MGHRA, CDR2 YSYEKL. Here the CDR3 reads CASSQVGGGLSFF. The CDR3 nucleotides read TGCGCCAGCAGCCAAGTTGGGGGGGGGCTTTCGTTCTTC.

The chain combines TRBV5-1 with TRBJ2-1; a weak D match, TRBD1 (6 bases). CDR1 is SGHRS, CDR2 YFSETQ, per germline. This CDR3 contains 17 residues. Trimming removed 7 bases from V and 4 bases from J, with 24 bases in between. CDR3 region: CASAGVNGDLMYNEQFF. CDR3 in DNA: TGCGCCAGCGCAGGGGTCAACGGGGACCTGATGTACAATGAGCAGTTCTTC.

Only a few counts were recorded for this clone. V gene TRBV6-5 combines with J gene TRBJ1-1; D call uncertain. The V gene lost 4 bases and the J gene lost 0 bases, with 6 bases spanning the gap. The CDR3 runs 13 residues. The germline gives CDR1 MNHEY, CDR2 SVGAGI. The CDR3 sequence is CASSWSLNTEAFF. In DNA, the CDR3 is TGTGCCAGCAGTTGGAGCTTGAACACTGAAGCTTTCTTT.

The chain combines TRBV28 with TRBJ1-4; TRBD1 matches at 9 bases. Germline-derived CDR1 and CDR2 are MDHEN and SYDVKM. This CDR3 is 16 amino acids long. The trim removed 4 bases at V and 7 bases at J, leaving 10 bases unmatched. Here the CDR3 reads CASSSARQGEGEKLFF. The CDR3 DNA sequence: TGTGCCAGCAGTTCTGCAAGACAGGGGGAAGGTGAAAAACTGTTTTTT.

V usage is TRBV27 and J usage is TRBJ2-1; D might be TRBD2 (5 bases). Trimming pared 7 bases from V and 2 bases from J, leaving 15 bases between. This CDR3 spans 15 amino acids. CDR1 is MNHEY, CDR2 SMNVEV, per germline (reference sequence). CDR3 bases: TGTGCCAGCACCAAACTAGGCGAGACCTACAATGAGCAGTTCTTC. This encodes CASTKLGETYNEQFF.

The CDR3 nucleotides read TGTGCCAGCAGTTATCTCGGCGGGAGGGGGGAGCTGTTTTTT. Translated: CASSYLGGRGELFF. The rearrangement uses TRBV6-2 or TRBV6-3 and TRBJ2-2; 8 bases align to TRBD2. Germline loops: CDR1 MNHEY, CDR2 SVGEGT. The CDR3 covers 14 residues. Losses at the gene ends were 3 bases for V and 8 bases for J; bases not matched to a gene: 5.

CDR3 sequence (DNA): TGTGCCAGCACCCCAGGGGGTGCCGGGGAGCTGTTTTTT. Its protein is CASTPGGAGELFF. The gene calls are TRBV12-3 or TRBV12-4 and TRBJ2-2; TRBD1 matches at 7 bases. The length of the CDR3 is 13 residues. Trimming cost V 7 bases and J 6 bases; bases outside gene matches: 5.

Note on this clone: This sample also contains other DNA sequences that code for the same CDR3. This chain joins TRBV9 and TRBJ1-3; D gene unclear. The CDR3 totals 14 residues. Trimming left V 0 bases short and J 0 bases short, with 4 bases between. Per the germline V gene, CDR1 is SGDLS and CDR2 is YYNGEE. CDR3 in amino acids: CASSVGSSGNTIYF. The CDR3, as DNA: TGTGCCAGCAGCGTAGGCAGCTCTGGAAACACCATATATTTT.

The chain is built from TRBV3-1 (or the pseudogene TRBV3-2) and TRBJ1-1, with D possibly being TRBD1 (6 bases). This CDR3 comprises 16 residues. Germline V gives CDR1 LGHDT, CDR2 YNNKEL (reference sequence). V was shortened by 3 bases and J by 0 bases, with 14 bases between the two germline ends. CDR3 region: CASSHDGTSMNTEAFF. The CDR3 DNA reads TGTGCCAGCAGCCACGACGGGACAAGTATGAACACTGAAGCTTTCTTT.

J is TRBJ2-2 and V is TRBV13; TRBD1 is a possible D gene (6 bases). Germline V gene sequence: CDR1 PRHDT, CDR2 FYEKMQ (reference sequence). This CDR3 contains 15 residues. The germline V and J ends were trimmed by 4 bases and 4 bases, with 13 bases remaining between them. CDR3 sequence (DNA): TGTGCCAGCAGCTCGACAGGCGGAACCACCGGGGAGCTGTTTTTT. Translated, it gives CASSSTGGTTGELFF.

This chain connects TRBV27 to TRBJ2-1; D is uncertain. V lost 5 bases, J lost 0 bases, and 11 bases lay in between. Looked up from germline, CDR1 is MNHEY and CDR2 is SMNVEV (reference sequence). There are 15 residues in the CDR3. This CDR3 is CASSLLTGSYNEQFF. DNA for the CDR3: TGTGCCAGCAGTCTCCTGACGGGCTCCTACAATGAGCAGTTCTTC.

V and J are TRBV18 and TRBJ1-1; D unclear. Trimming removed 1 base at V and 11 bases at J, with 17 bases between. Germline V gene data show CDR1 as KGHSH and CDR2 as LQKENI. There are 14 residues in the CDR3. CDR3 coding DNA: TGTGCCAGCTCACCACAGGCGGTTGACCGAGAGGCTTTCTTT. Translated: CASSPQAVDREAFF. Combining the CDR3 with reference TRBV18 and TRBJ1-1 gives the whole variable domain NAGVMQNPRHLVRRRGQEARLRCSPMKGHSHVYWYRQLPEEGLKFMVYLQKENIIDESGMPKERFSAEFPKEGPSILRIQQVVRGDSAAYFCASSPQAVDREAFFGQGTRLTVV.

The CDR3 DNA reads as TGTGCCAGCAGGACCCCGGGACAGGGGACCGATACGCAGTATTTT. Amino acids: CASRTPGQGTDTQYF. The chain employs TRBV27 and TRBJ2-3; 10 nucleotides align to TRBD1. Germline-derived CDR1 and CDR2 are MNHEY and SMNVEV (reference sequence). V trimming: 6 bases; J trimming: 6 bases; junction bases outside the gene matches: 9. CDR3 length: 15 residues.

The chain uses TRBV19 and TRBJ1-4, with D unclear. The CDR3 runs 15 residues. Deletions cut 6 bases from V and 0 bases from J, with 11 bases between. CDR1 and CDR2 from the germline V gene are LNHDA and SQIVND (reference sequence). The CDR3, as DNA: TGTGCCAGTAGGCCGACAACTGCAACTAATGAAAAACTGTTTTTT. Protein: CASRPTTATNEKLFF.

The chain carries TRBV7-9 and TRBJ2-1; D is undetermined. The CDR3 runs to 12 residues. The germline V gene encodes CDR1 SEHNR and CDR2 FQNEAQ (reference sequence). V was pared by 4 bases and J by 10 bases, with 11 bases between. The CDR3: CASSSTTYEQFF. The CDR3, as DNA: TGTGCCAGCAGCTCAACTACATACGAGCAGTTCTTC.

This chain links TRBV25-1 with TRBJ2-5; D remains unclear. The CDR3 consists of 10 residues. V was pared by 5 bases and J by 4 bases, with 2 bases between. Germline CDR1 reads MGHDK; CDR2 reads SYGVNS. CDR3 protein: CASSRETQYF. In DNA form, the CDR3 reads TGTGCCAGCAGTCGAGAGACCCAGTACTTC.

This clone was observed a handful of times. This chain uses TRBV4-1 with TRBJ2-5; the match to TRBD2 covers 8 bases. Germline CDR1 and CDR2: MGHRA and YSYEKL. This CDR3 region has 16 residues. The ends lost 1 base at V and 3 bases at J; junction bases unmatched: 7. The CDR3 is CASSQGVAGGEETQYF. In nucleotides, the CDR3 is TGCGCCAGCAGCCAAGGCGTCGCGGGAGGCGAAGAGACCCAGTACTTC.

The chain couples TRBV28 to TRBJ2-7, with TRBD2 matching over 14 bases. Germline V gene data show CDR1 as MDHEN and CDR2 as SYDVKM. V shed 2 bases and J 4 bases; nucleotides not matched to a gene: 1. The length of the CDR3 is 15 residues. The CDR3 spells CASSLGTSGGYEQYF. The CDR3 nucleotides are TGTGCCAGCAGTTTAGGGACTAGCGGGGGATACGAGCAGTACTTC.

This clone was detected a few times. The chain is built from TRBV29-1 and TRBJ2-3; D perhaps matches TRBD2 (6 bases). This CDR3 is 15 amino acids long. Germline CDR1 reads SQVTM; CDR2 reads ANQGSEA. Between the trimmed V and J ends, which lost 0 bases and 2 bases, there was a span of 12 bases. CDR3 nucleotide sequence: TGCAGCGTTGAAGATTGGACTAAATCCACAGATACGCAGTATTTT. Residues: CSVEDWTKSTDTQYF.

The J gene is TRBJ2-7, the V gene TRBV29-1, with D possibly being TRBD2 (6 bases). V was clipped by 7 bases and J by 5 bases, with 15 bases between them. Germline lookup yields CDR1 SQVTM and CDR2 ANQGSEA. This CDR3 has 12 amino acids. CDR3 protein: CSARRDLDEQYF. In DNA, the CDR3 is TGCAGCGCCCGGCGGGATCTCGACGAGCAGTACTTC.

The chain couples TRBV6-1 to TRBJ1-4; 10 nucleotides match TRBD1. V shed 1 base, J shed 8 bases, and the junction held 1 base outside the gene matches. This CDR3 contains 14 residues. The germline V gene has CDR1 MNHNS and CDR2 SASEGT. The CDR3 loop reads CASSEGQGAEKLFF. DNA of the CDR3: TGTGCCAGCAGTGAAGGACAGGGGGCAGAAAAACTGTTTTTT.

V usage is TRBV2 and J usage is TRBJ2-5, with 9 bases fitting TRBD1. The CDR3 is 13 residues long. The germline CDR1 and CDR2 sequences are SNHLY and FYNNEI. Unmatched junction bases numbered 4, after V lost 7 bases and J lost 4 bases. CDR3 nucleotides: TGTGCCAGCAACAACAGGGGGCCAGAGACCCAGTACTTC. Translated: CASNNRGPETQYF.

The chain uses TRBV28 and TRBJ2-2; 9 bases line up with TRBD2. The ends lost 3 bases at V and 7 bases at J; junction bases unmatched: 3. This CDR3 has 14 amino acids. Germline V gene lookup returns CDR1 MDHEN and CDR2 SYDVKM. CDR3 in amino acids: CASSLWREGGELFF. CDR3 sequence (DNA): TGTGCCAGCAGTTTGTGGCGGGAGGGCGGGGAGCTGTTTTTT.

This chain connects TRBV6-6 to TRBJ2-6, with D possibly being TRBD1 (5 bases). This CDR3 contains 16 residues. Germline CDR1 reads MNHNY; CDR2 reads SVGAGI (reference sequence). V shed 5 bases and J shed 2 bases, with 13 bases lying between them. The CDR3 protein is CASSQDSIAGANVLTF. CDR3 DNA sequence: TGTGCCAGCAGTCAAGACAGTATCGCTGGGGCCAACGTCCTGACTTTC.

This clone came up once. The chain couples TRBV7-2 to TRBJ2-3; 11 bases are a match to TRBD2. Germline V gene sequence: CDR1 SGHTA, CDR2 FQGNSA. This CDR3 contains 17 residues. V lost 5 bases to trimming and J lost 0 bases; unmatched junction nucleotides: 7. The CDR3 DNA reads TGTGCCAGCAGCCTGGGACTAGCGGTCACGAGCACAGATACGCAGTATTTT. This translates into CASSLGLAVTSTDTQYF.

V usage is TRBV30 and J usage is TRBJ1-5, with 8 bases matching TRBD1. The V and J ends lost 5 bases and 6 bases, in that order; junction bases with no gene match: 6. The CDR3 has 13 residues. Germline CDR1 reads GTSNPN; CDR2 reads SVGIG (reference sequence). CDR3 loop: CAWETGVGQPQHF. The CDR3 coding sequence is TGTGCCTGGGAGACAGGGGTGGGTCAGCCCCAGCATTTT.